These 29 T cell receptor beta chains originate from one sample sequenced in a study of T cell responses to AZD1222 COVID-19 vaccine. Sequencing was performed with immunoSEQ multiplex PCR; in TCRdb, only in-frame clones are kept and a portion is missing. The sample consists of approximately 100,000 clones, 93% of them appearing once. Sequenced here: peripheral blood, sampled on day 0 of AZD1222 vaccination. The origin of the receptors is an adult in good health.

The V gene is TRBV2, the J gene TRBJ2-7, with 9 bases that match TRBD2. In germline, CDR1 is SNHLY, CDR2 FYNNEI. Trimming took 6 bases from V and 0 from J; bases not matched to a gene: 9. This CDR3 contains 16 residues. The CDR3 nucleotides read TGTGCCAGCAGCCTTACCCTAGCGGGAATCTCCTACGAGCAGTACTTC. It codes for CASSLTLAGISYEQYF.

The count of this clone is one. This chain connects TRBV10-2 to TRBJ1-2; D is undetermined. The CDR3 spans 12 residues. The germline gives CDR1 WSHSY, CDR2 SAAADI. Trimming removed 4 bases at V and 6 bases at J, with 9 bases between. The DNA of the CDR3 is TGCGCCAGCAGTGGAGGCCAGAATGGCTACACCTTC. As protein: CASSGGQNGYTF.

The genes are TRBV18 and TRBJ2-5; unclear D gene. This CDR3 region has 12 residues. Trimming removed 1 base from V and 7 bases from J, with 7 bases in between. The germline CDR1 and CDR2 sequences are KGHSH and LQKENI. CDR3 DNA: TGTGCCAGCTCACCACTGGACGGGACCCAGTACTTC. Its translation is CASSPLDGTQYF.

V and J are TRBV30 and TRBJ1-6; TRBD1 matches 7 bases. J lost 4 bases, V lost 2 bases, and 8 bases had no gene match. This CDR3 region has 16 residues. Germline V gene data show CDR1 as GTSNPN and CDR2 as SVGIG (reference sequence). DNA of the CDR3: TGTGCCTGGAGTAGCTGGGACAGAGGATATAATTCACCCCTCCACTTT. It encodes CAWSSWDRGYNSPLHF.

J is TRBJ2-1 and V is TRBV7-2, with D uncertain. The CDR3 extends over 15 amino acids. Germline CDR1 reads SGHTA; CDR2 reads FQGNSA. V shed 3 bases and J shed 3 bases, with 12 bases lying between them. The CDR3 coding sequence is TGTGCCAGCAGCTTCCCCCAGATTCTCTACAATGAGCAGTTCTTC. It encodes CASSFPQILYNEQFF.

The chain is built from TRBV6-2 or TRBV6-3 and TRBJ2-3; TRBD2 aligns across 13 bases. In germline, CDR1 is MNHEY, CDR2 SVGEGT. This CDR3 is 15 amino acids long. Trimming took 4 bases from V and 4 from J; bases not matched to a gene: 2. This CDR3 is CASSLLAGGPDTQYF. The DNA for the CDR3 is TGTGCCAGCAGTTTACTAGCGGGAGGGCCAGATACGCAGTATTTT.

The chain carries TRBV5-1 and TRBJ2-2; D remains unclear. Trimming removed 1 base at V and 1 base at J, with 5 bases between. CDR3 size: 14 residues. Germline CDR1 and CDR2: SGHRS and YFSETQ. CDR3 loop: CASSLRQNTGELFF. The CDR3 DNA sequence: TGCGCCAGCAGCTTGCGCCAGAACACCGGGGAGCTGTTTTTT.

The chain links TRBV15 to TRBJ1-3; D remains unclear. The CDR3 is made up of 14 amino acids. Germline V gives CDR1 LNHNV, CDR2 YYDKDF (reference sequence). V shed 3 bases and J shed 4 bases, with 10 bases lying between them. CDR3 region: CATSSFTQGNTIYF. CDR3 coding DNA: TGTGCCACCAGCAGCTTCACACAGGGAAACACCATATATTTT.

CDR3 nucleotide sequence: TGTGCCTCCCACAGGGGCACCGGGGAGCTGTTTTTT. Protein sequence: CASHRGTGELFF. V and J are TRBV6-5 and TRBJ2-2, with 7 nucleotides matching TRBD1. Trimming cost V 11 bases and J 4 bases; bases outside gene matches: 4. CDR3 size: 12 residues. The germline gives CDR1 MNHEY, CDR2 SVGAGI.

V gene TRBV18 combines with J gene TRBJ1-3; possibly TRBD1 for D (5 bases). Germline V gene data show CDR1 as KGHSH and CDR2 as LQKENI. The V end lost 4 bases, the J end lost 0 bases, and 16 bases lay between the germline ends. The CDR3 is 17 residues long. Here the CDR3 reads CASSQTRTGRSGNTIYF. The DNA of the CDR3 is TGTGCCAGCTCACAGACTCGAACAGGCCGCTCTGGAAACACCATATATTTT.

About this clone: A junction boundary mismatches the germline segment, possibly from a read error. The gene calls are TRBV2 and TRBJ2-2; 10 nucleotides line up with TRBD2. Germline V gene sequence: CDR1 SNHLY, CDR2 FYNNEI. The CDR3 is made up of 14 amino acids. The CDR3 nucleotides read TGTGCCAGCAGGGAAGGGACTAGCGAATTTAAGCTGTTTTTT. Translated: CASREGTSEFKLFF.

The CDR3 loop is CASSDDNEKLFF. CDR3 sequence (DNA): TGTGCCAGCAGTGATGATAATGAAAAACTGTTTTTT. The V call is TRBV6-4, the J call TRBJ1-4; D is unresolved. The CDR3 consists of 12 residues. The V gene's germline CDR1 is MRHNA and CDR2 SNTAGT. Trimming removed 3 bases from V and 4 bases from J, with 3 bases in between.

This chain links TRBV24-1 with TRBJ2-1; 9 bases align to TRBD2. V gave up 11 bases and J gave up 2 bases; unmatched junction bases: 15. The CDR3 length is 17 residues. The germline gives CDR1 KGHDR, CDR2 SFDVKD. As DNA, the CDR3 is TGTGCCAATCGAACCAATAGCGGGAGCCACCCCTACAATGAGCAGTTCTTC. Residues: CANRTNSGSHPYNEQFF.

The rearrangement uses TRBV19 and TRBJ2-2; D is perhaps TRBD2 (5 bases). The germline V and J ends were trimmed by 5 bases and 1 base, with 8 bases remaining between them. Germline values: CDR1 LNHDA, CDR2 SQIVND (reference sequence). The CDR3 totals 14 residues. The CDR3 sequence is CASSGLQNTGELFF. CDR3 bases: TGTGCCAGTAGTGGACTGCAGAACACCGGGGAGCTGTTTTTT.

V gene TRBV30 combines with J gene TRBJ1-4; TRBD1 is a possible D gene (5 bases). The CDR3 runs 14 residues. Germline V gene sequence: CDR1 GTSNPN, CDR2 SVGIG (reference sequence). Trimming took off 2 bases at V and 10 bases at J, with 17 bases between the two ends. CDR3 protein: CAWSRGAALGKLFF. Written as DNA, the CDR3 is TGTGCCTGGAGTAGAGGGGCCGCATTAGGAAAACTGTTTTTT.

The genes are TRBV4-1 and TRBJ2-1, with D perhaps matching TRBD2 (7 bases). Germline values: CDR1 MGHRA, CDR2 YSYEKL. The CDR3 sequence is 15 residues long. Trimming took off 5 bases at V and 8 bases at J, with 19 bases between the two ends. This CDR3 is CASSFRDRGGDEQFF. In DNA form, the CDR3 reads TGCGCCAGCAGCTTCCGGGACCGAGGGGGGGATGAGCAGTTCTTC.

This clone has a count of ten or more. This chain joins TRBV5-1 and TRBJ1-2; D uncertain. V was shortened by 0 bases and J by 8 bases, with 8 bases between the two germline ends. This CDR3 is 12 amino acids long. From germline, CDR1 is SGHRS and CDR2 YFSETQ. CDR3 in amino acids: CASSLDGKGYTF. CDR3 nucleotide sequence: TGCGCCAGCAGCTTGGACGGAAAGGGCTACACCTTC.

The chain recombines TRBV7-9 with TRBJ2-5; the match to TRBD2 covers 11 bases. V shed 10 bases, J shed 5 bases, and the junction held 12 bases outside the gene matches. This CDR3 comprises 15 residues. Looked up from germline, CDR1 is SEHNR and CDR2 is FQNEAQ (reference sequence). The CDR3 reads CATTVAGGPSETQYF. CDR3 coding DNA: TGTGCCACCACGGTAGCGGGAGGGCCCTCGGAGACCCAGTACTTC.

This rearrangement joins TRBV7-2 to TRBJ2-2, with 7 bases that match TRBD2. Germline CDR1 and CDR2: SGHTA and FQGNSA. V was pared by 7 bases and J by 6 bases, with 17 bases of the junction left unmatched. The CDR3 totals 17 residues. Here the CDR3 reads CASKTSKAGVTAGELFF. The CDR3 DNA is TGTGCCAGCAAAACTTCCAAGGCGGGAGTGACGGCCGGGGAGCTGTTTTTT.

The V call is TRBV9, the J call TRBJ2-7; either TRBD1 or TRBD2 may fit D (6 bases each). V gave up 0 bases and J gave up 0 bases, with 10 bases separating them. Germline CDR1 is SGDLS and CDR2 is YYNGEE. The CDR3 totals 15 residues. In nucleotides, the CDR3 is TGTGCCAGCAGCGTAGGGGGGGACAACTCCTACGAGCAGTACTTC. It is translated as CASSVGGDNSYEQYF.

Written as DNA, the CDR3 is TGTGCCACCAGTGGTGGCGCGTCCTACAATGAGCAGTTCTTC. The encoded protein is CATSGGASYNEQFF. This chain uses TRBV24-1 with TRBJ2-1; D ambiguous. This CDR3 has 14 amino acids. The V and J ends lost 5 bases and 1 base respectively, with 8 bases between them. Germline loops: CDR1 KGHDR, CDR2 SFDVKD.

This clone was seen just once. J is TRBJ2-3 and V is TRBV7-9; 12 bases are shared with TRBD2. This CDR3 spans 16 amino acids. The germline V gene encodes CDR1 SEHNR and CDR2 FQNEAQ (reference sequence). With V trimmed by 2 bases and J by 3 bases, 3 bases remained unmatched. CDR3 coding DNA: TGTGCCAGCAGCTTAACCCTAGCGGGAGGGACAGATACGCAGTATTTT. This codes for CASSLTLAGGTDTQYF.

This clone showed up just once. V is TRBV24-1 and J is TRBJ1-5; D might be TRBD1 (5 bases). The length of the CDR3 is 14 residues. Trimming took 4 bases from V and 6 from J, leaving 12 bases between them. Germline CDR1 and CDR2: KGHDR and SFDVKD. CDR3 nucleotides: TGTGCCACCAGTGACCCAGGGATTTCTCAGCCCCAGCATTTT. It encodes CATSDPGISQPQHF.

The rearrangement links TRBV28 to TRBJ2-1; no reliable D call. Looked up from germline, CDR1 is MDHEN and CDR2 is SYDVKM. V gave up 4 bases and J gave up 3 bases, with 7 bases separating them. This CDR3 contains 13 residues. CDR3 nucleotides: TGTGCCAGCAGTTCCTCAGGCTACAATGAGCAGTTCTTC. Translating gives CASSSSGYNEQFF.

The chain links TRBV5-6 to TRBJ1-1; TRBD1 agrees at 7 bases. The V gene's germline CDR1 is SGHDT and CDR2 YYEEEE. V shed 4 bases, J shed 2 bases, and the junction held 8 bases outside the gene matches. The CDR3 is 15 amino acids. The CDR3 reads CASSGYRGTNTEAFF. The CDR3 DNA is TGTGCCAGCAGCGGGTACAGGGGAACTAACACTGAAGCTTTCTTT.

The V and J genes are TRBV19 and TRBJ2-1; 8 nucleotides align to TRBD2. Trimming cost V 0 bases and J 6 bases; bases outside gene matches: 7. Germline V gives CDR1 LNHDA, CDR2 SQIVND (reference sequence). The CDR3 is made up of 16 amino acids. The CDR3 loop is CASSIDLAGGLNEQFF. In DNA form, the CDR3 reads TGTGCCAGTAGTATAGATCTTGCGGGGGGACTCAATGAGCAGTTCTTC.

A single count supports this clone. The chain joins TRBV20-1 to TRBJ1-4; D possibly corresponds to TRBD1 (6 bases). This CDR3 contains 11 residues. Germline values: CDR1 DFQATT, CDR2 SNEGSKA (reference sequence). The germline V and J ends were trimmed by 7 bases and 8 bases, with 11 bases remaining between them. This CDR3 reads CSVPGTEKLFF. The CDR3 bases are TGCAGTGTCCCAGGGACAGAAAAACTGTTTTTT.

This clone was counted between two and nine times. The chain recombines TRBV29-1 with TRBJ2-4; D is perhaps TRBD1 or TRBD2 (5 bases each). CDR1 and CDR2 from the germline V gene are SQVTM and ANQGSEA. The V gene lost 4 bases and the J gene lost 5 bases, with 18 bases spanning the gap. The CDR3 sequence is 15 residues long. CDR3 DNA sequence: TGCAGCGTTGGGAGTCCCGGGGCTTGGGAAAACATTCAGTACTTC. It translates to CSVGSPGAWENIQYF. Filled out from reference TRBV29-1 and TRBJ2-4, the complete variable domain reads SAVISQKPSRDICQRGTSLTIQCQVDSQVTMMFWYRQQPGQSLTLIATANQGSEATYESGFVIDKFPISRPNLTFSTLTVSNMSPEDSSIYLCSVGSPGAWENIQYFGAGTRLSVL.

This sequence joins TRBV19 and TRBJ2-1; 8 bases line up with TRBD2. The CDR3 totals 16 residues. The V segment lost 5 bases and the J segment 3 bases; nucleotides outside the gene matches: 9. The germline gives CDR1 LNHDA, CDR2 SQIVND (reference sequence). CDR3 residues: CASSPQLAGYYNEQFF. The CDR3 nucleotides are TGTGCCAGTAGTCCCCAATTAGCGGGATACTACAATGAGCAGTTCTTC.